The 30 T cell receptor beta chains given below trace back to one sample, sequenced in a study of T-cell reconstitution after alpha-beta-depleted transplantation in children. The TCRbeta library incorporated unique molecular identifiers. TCRdb used MiXCR to reprocess the PCR reads, holding one entry per CDR3 protein. Among 750,000 to 950,000 distinct CDR3 sequences listed, less than 20% were seen once. The specimen was PBMCs, mostly from graft donor cells, collected 360 days after TCRalphabeta/CD19-depleted stem cell transplant. These receptors all come from a male patient aged 10-17 years who had a stem cell transplant for acute lymphoblastic leukemia, so the T cells may come from the graft donor.

A few counts support this clonotype. CDR3 DNA sequence: TGTGCCAGCACTGGGACAGACCTCTCCTACGAGCAGTACTTC. Protein: CASTGTDLSYEQYF. The chain carries TRBV6-1 and TRBJ2-7; 7 bases line up with TRBD1. From germline, CDR1 is MNHNS and CDR2 SASEGT. The ends lost 7 bases at V and 0 bases at J; junction bases unmatched: 6. The CDR3 runs 14 residues.

This chain uses TRBV11-2 with TRBJ2-3; tentatively, D is TRBD1 or TRBD2 (5 bases each). In germline, CDR1 is SGHAT, CDR2 FQNNGV. The CDR3 is 16 amino acids. V lost 3 bases and J 2 bases, leaving 15 bases between the germline ends. CDR3: CASSLYHWGYTDTQYF. The CDR3 DNA reads TGTGCCAGCAGCTTGTACCATTGGGGGTACACAGATACGCAGTATTTT.

This sequence joins TRBV5-1 and TRBJ2-1, with a tentative D call TRBD1 (6 bases). The germline CDR1 and CDR2 sequences are SGHRS and YFSETQ. CDR3 length equals 13 residues. V was shortened by 3 bases and J by 10 bases, with 14 bases between the two germline ends. The CDR3 coding sequence is TGCGCCAGCAGCTCGGCAACCGGGACAGAGCAGTTCTTC. Its protein product is CASSSATGTEQFF. The variable domain in full, with the rest retrieved from reference TRBV5-1 and TRBJ2-1, is KAGVTQTPRYLIKTRGQQVTLSCSPISGHRSVSWYQQTPGQGLQFLFEYFSETQRNKGNFPGRFSGRQFSNSRSEMNVSTLELGDSALYLCASSSATGTEQFFGPGTRLTVL.

This clonotype has only a few counts. This chain joins TRBV9 and TRBJ2-3; the match to TRBD2 covers 12 bases. The CDR3 is made up of 18 amino acids. The ends lost 0 bases at V and 0 bases at J; junction bases unmatched: 5. Germline-derived CDR1 and CDR2 are SGDLS and YYNGEE. This CDR3 is CASSVARGTSGSTDTQYF. CDR3 nucleotide sequence: TGTGCCAGCAGCGTAGCCAGAGGGACTAGCGGGAGCACAGATACGCAGTATTTT.

This clonotype was counted ten times or more. The chain is built from TRBV6-5 and TRBJ1-2; 8 nucleotides align to TRBD1. The CDR3 spans 16 residues. In germline, CDR1 is MNHEY, CDR2 SVGAGI. With V trimmed by 0 bases and J by 8 bases, 11 bases remained unmatched. The chain's CDR3 is CASSYSTRGRLVGYTF. The CDR3 nucleotides read TGTGCCAGCAGTTACTCGACCAGGGGGCGCCTCGTCGGCTACACCTTC.

In its sample, this clonotype was seen many times. V is TRBV4-1 and J is TRBJ2-3, with D unresolved. CDR3 length equals 14 residues. Germline-derived CDR1 and CDR2 are MGHRA and YSYEKL. V was shortened by 4 bases and J by 5 bases, with 13 bases between the two germline ends. The CDR3 DNA reads TGCGCCAGCAGCCGGTCCCCCTTAGGAGATACGCAGTATTTT. This sequence encodes CASSRSPLGDTQYF.

This clonotype was counted between two and nine times. The genes are TRBV12-3 or TRBV12-4 and TRBJ1-1, with D maybe TRBD1 (5 bases). Trimming removed 3 bases from V and 3 bases from J, with 14 bases in between. The CDR3 has 15 amino acids. In nucleotides, the CDR3 is TGTGCCAGCAGTTTGGGGCCAGGGCAGTACACTGAAGCTTTCTTT. Translating it yields CASSLGPGQYTEAFF.

The chain combines TRBV5-1 with TRBJ1-1, with D unclear. The germline V and J ends were trimmed by 0 bases and 9 bases, with 18 bases remaining between them. From germline, CDR1 is SGHRS and CDR2 YFSETQ. The CDR3 is 15 amino acids. CDR3 residues: CASSLEGAGGRKAFF. The CDR3 bases are TGCGCCAGCAGCTTGGAAGGAGCGGGAGGGAGGAAAGCTTTCTTT.

As regards this clonotype: A much more abundant neighbour one base away suggests this may be a read error. This rearrangement joins TRBV6-2 or TRBV6-3 to TRBJ2-7; D gene ambiguous. The CDR3 extends over 12 amino acids. V was clipped by 0 bases and J by 5 bases, with 5 bases between them. The V gene's germline CDR1 is MNHEY and CDR2 SVGEGT. The CDR3: CASSYSTHEQYF. The DNA of the CDR3 is TGTGCCAGCAGTTACTCGACCCACGAGCAGTACTTC.

J is TRBJ1-1 and V is TRBV5-1; TRBD1 matches at 7 bases. The CDR3 spans 13 residues. Looked up from germline, CDR1 is SGHRS and CDR2 is YFSETQ. V lost 2 bases and J lost 8; bases outside the gene matches: 6. DNA for the CDR3: TGCGCCAGCAGCTTACAGGGGAGGGTGGAAGCTTTCTTT. This sequence encodes CASSLQGRVEAFF.

This clonotype was picked up a small number of times. The CDR3 bases are TGTGCCAGCAGTCTAGGGGGCGGGAGGCCGTCCTACGAGCAGTACTTC. Protein: CASSLGGGRPSYEQYF. The chain employs TRBV12-3 or TRBV12-4 and TRBJ2-7, with D possibly being TRBD2 (8 bases). Trimming cost V 5 bases and J 1 base, with 18 bases left between them. The CDR3 consists of 16 residues.

This clonotype has a handful of counts. The V gene is TRBV7-9, the J gene TRBJ2-3, with no clear D. This CDR3 spans 14 amino acids. The germline gives CDR1 SEHNR, CDR2 FQNEAQ (reference sequence). V was trimmed by 6 bases and J by 3 bases, leaving 13 bases between them. CDR3 sequence reads: CASRPRPATDTQYF. The CDR3 DNA reads TGTGCCAGCAGACCCCGCCCGGCGACAGATACGCAGTATTTT.

The gene calls are TRBV20-1 and TRBJ1-1; D remains unclear. CDR3 length equals 10 residues. V dropped 4 bases and J dropped 7 bases, with 7 bases sitting between them. The germline CDR1 and CDR2 sequences are DFQATT and SNEGSKA (reference sequence). The DNA for the CDR3 is TGCAGTGCTATTGATCTTGAAGCTTTCTTT. Residues: CSAIDLEAFF.

There are a few counts of this clonotype. The chain couples TRBV7-6 to TRBJ2-3; 12 positions agree with TRBD2. V was clipped by 3 bases and J by 2 bases; unmatched bases: 3. The germline gives CDR1 SGHVS, CDR2 FNYEAQ. The CDR3 loop spans 16 amino acids. DNA for the CDR3: TGTGCCAGCAGCTTTTCTAGCGGGAGGGCCACAGATACGCAGTATTTT. Residues: CASSFSSGRATDTQYF.

This clonotype showed up just a few times. The chain couples TRBV27 to TRBJ2-7, with D possibly matching TRBD2 (5 bases). Per germline, CDR1 MNHEY and CDR2 SMNVEV (reference sequence). V dropped 4 bases and J dropped 4 bases, with 17 bases sitting between them. The CDR3 covers 15 residues. The CDR3 sequence: CASSYAGAAGYEQYF. CDR3 coding DNA: TGTGCCAGCAGTTACGCAGGTGCCGCGGGTTACGAGCAGTACTTC.

A few counts support this clonotype. The chain couples TRBV6-1 to TRBJ2-2, with TRBD2 as a possible D gene (5 bases). V was trimmed by 6 bases and J by 8 bases, leaving 16 bases between them. The CDR3 has 14 amino acids. Germline V gene data show CDR1 as MNHNS and CDR2 as SASEGT. The CDR3 DNA reads TGTGCCAGCAGACCCCGGGCGGGCTGGGGGGAGCTGTTTTTT. Its protein is CASRPRAGWGELFF.

The rearrangement links TRBV5-5 to TRBJ1-1; TRBD1 is a possible D gene (5 bases). The V gene lost 2 bases and the J gene lost 2 bases, with 16 bases spanning the gap. CDR1 SGHKS and CDR2 YYEKEE come from the germline V gene (reference sequence). The CDR3 loop spans 16 amino acids. As DNA, the CDR3 is TGTGCCAGCAGCTTATATAGGCAGGGTCTCAACACTGAAGCTTTCTTT. Its protein is CASSLYRQGLNTEAFF.

The chain is built from TRBV5-1 and TRBJ2-3; D unresolved. Germline-derived CDR1 and CDR2 are SGHRS and YFSETQ. The germline V and J ends were trimmed by 1 base and 2 bases, with 8 bases remaining between them. This CDR3 has 14 residues. The CDR3 is CASSLSVVTDTQYF. As DNA, the CDR3 is TGCGCCAGCAGCTTGAGCGTAGTCACAGATACGCAGTATTTT.

The table lists this clonotype with many counts. The V and J genes are TRBV5-1 and TRBJ1-2; TRBD1 agrees at 11 bases. The junction had 13 bases not matched to a gene; V was cut back by 4 bases and J by 8 bases. Germline-derived CDR1 and CDR2 are SGHRS and YFSETQ. The CDR3 consists of 16 residues. The CDR3 bases are TGCGCCAGCAGCCAAGGACAGGGGGCCATTAACAGGGGCTACACCTTC. This encodes CASSQGQGAINRGYTF.

This clonotype was counted only a few times. This rearrangement joins TRBV20-1 to TRBJ2-3, with TRBD2 matching 7 bases. CDR3 size: 14 residues. Trimming took 1 base from V and 2 from J; bases not matched to a gene: 3. In germline, CDR1 is DFQATT, CDR2 SNEGSKA (reference sequence). This CDR3 reads CSARGLALTDTQYF. DNA of the CDR3: TGCAGTGCTAGAGGACTAGCTCTCACAGATACGCAGTATTTT.

The V gene is TRBV28, the J gene TRBJ2-7; D may be TRBD2 (6 bases). Germline-derived CDR1 and CDR2 are MDHEN and SYDVKM. This CDR3 region has 14 residues. Trimming stripped 5 bases from V and 3 bases from J, with 14 bases between. The CDR3 DNA sequence: TGTGCCAGCAGTCCCAGGACTACCGACTACGAGCAGTACTTC. Translation: CASSPRTTDYEQYF.

The V call is TRBV5-1, the J call TRBJ2-5; TRBD1 is a possible D gene (6 bases). V shed 4 bases and J shed 1 base, with 11 bases lying between them. CDR1 is SGHRS, CDR2 YFSETQ, per germline. The CDR3 consists of 14 residues. The CDR3 loop is CASSGGQLQETQYF. The CDR3 DNA sequence: TGCGCCAGCAGCGGTGGACAGCTCCAAGAGACCCAGTACTTC.

This chain uses TRBV15 with TRBJ1-1, with 7 bases identical to TRBD1. V was pared by 1 base and J by 2 bases, with 10 bases of the junction left unmatched. In germline, CDR1 is LNHNV, CDR2 YYDKDF (reference sequence). This CDR3 region has 17 residues. The CDR3 sequence is CATSRVRGTGVNTEAFF. CDR3 nucleotide sequence: TGTGCCACCAGCAGAGTTCGGGGAACAGGGGTTAACACTGAAGCTTTCTTT.

The CDR3 nucleotides are TGTGCCACCAGCAGAGCTTTGGGGGCCAAGACCCAGTACTTC. Translating gives CATSRALGAKTQYF. The V gene is TRBV15, the J gene TRBJ2-5; D might be TRBD1 (6 bases). The germline V gene has CDR1 LNHNV and CDR2 YYDKDF (reference sequence). The CDR3 sequence is 14 residues long. V lost 1 base and J 6 bases, leaving 12 bases between the germline ends. Complete variable domain (other parts from reference TRBV15 and TRBJ2-5): DAMVIQNPRYQVTQFGKPVTLSCSQTLNHNVMYWYQQKSSQAPKLLFHYYDKDFNNEADTPDNFQSRRPNTSFCFLDIRSPGLGDTAMYLCATSRALGAKTQYFGPGTRLLVL.

This clonotype was observed a handful of times. This CDR3 reads CSVDHRREGRHEQYF. CDR3 in DNA: TGCAGCGTTGATCATAGGCGGGAGGGTCGCCACGAGCAGTACTTC. The V call is TRBV29-1, the J call TRBJ2-7; 9 bases match TRBD2. The CDR3 covers 15 residues. Germline values: CDR1 SQVTM, CDR2 ANQGSEA. Trimming at V came to 3 bases and at J to 5 bases, leaving 11 bases not matched to a gene.

For this clonotype: This CDR3 is missing its conserved last phenylalanine or tryptophan, likely due to a read error. It is unclear where the CDR3 begins or ends on the DNA, so no DNA is shown, and the CDR3 is as TCRdb lists it. The chain links TRBV5-1 to TRBJ1-1. Germline CDR1 is SGHRS and CDR2 is YFSETQ. The CDR3 length is 8 residues, termini included. The CDR3 loop reads CASSWIRV.

Written as DNA, the CDR3 is TGCGCCAGCGGCGGACGGACAGGGCCCAACGGTACAGGTGAGCAGTTCTTC. It translates to CASGGRTGPNGTGEQFF. The rearrangement links TRBV5-1 to TRBJ2-1, with 8 bases lining up with TRBD1. J lost 9 bases, V lost 7 bases, and 21 bases had no gene match. The CDR3 is made up of 17 amino acids. CDR1 and CDR2 (germline): SGHRS, YFSETQ.

As concerns this clonotype: This may stem from a read error, because a much larger clone lies one nucleotide away. The chain carries TRBV6-5 and TRBJ2-6; possibly TRBD1 for D (5 bases). CDR3 length equals 16 residues. Germline CDR1 reads MNHEY; CDR2 reads SVGAGI. The DNA of the CDR3 is TGTGCCAGCAGTTACGGCACTCCTGCTGGGGCCAACGTCCCGACTTTC. Translated, it gives CASSYGTPAGANVPTF.

CDR3 DNA: TGCGCCAGCAGAGACTTGAGTCAGGGAATAGGCTCTGGGGCCAACGTCCTGACTTTC. Translating gives CASRDLSQGIGSGANVLTF. This chain joins TRBV4-1 and TRBJ2-6; maybe TRBD1 (5 bases). Trimming left V 6 bases short and J 0 bases short, with 21 bases between. This CDR3 region has 19 residues. The germline V gene has CDR1 MGHRA and CDR2 YSYEKL.

The chain combines TRBV7-3 with TRBJ2-1; D remains unclear. Trimming took off 2 bases at V and 2 bases at J, with 10 bases between the two ends. Germline loops: CDR1 SGHTA, CDR2 FQGTGA. The CDR3 extends over 15 amino acids. The CDR3 loop is CASSLDWGTYNEQFF. Written as DNA, the CDR3 is TGTGCCAGCAGCTTAGACTGGGGTACCTACAATGAGCAGTTCTTC.